Listed below are T cell receptor beta chains from one sample, sequenced in a study of control samples from healthy donors and cancer patients. Profiled with immunoSEQ multiplex PCR; TCRdb holds only in-frame clones, not every one. This sample yields some 120,000 clones, of which around nine tenths are seen a single time; about 12% belongs to the top ten. Sequencing was performed on blood. The receptors were gathered from a man aged 25-45 years in good health. CDR3s include the opening cysteine and the closing phenylalanine or tryptophan. The D gene is left open where the match is weak. Clone size appears in some rows only: once, few, many, or a class for an expanded clone.

TRBV4-1	.	.	TRBJ2-6	TGCGCCAGCAGCCAATATGGTGGATCTGGGGCCAACGTCCTGACTTTC	CASSQYGGSGANVLTF
TRBV7-2	.	.	TRBJ1-5	TGTGCCAGCAGCTTAGCAACTTCAGGGGGCAATCAGCCCCAGCATTTT	CASSLATSGGNQPQHF
TRBV3-1/TRBV3-2	.	.	TRBJ1-1	TGTGCCAGCAGCCAAGATTTTACAGGAGGAGAGGGGACTGAAGCTTTCTTT	CASSQDFTGGEGTEAFF
TRBV5-1	.	TRBD1	TRBJ2-3	TGCGCCAGCAGCTTTCGACAGGGGGAGGGAGATACGCAGTATTTT	CASSFRQGEGDTQYF
TRBV19	.	.	TRBJ1-3	TGTGCCAGTGGATCGGCGCCTGGAAACACCATATATTTT	CASGSAPGNTIYF
TRBV18	.	TRBD2	TRBJ2-5	TGTGCCAGCTCCCCTCTTGGCGGGGGGACAGAGACCCAGTACTTC	CASSPLGGGTETQYF
TRBV4-1	.	TRBD2	TRBJ2-1	TGCGCCAGCAGCCAAGGGACTAGCGGGGGGTACAATGAGCAGTTCTTC	CASSQGTSGGYNEQFF
TRBV2	.	.	TRBJ1-2	TGTGCCAGCAGTGCCCGTAGAGCTGGGGCCCAAGTCGATGGCTACACCTTC	CASSARRAGAQVDGYTF
TRBV6-2/TRBV6-3	.	.	TRBJ2-3	TGTGCCAGCAGTTTGGACAGCAGCACAGATACGCAGTATTTT	CASSLDSSTDTQYF
TRBV27	.	.	TRBJ1-1	TGTGCCAGCAGTTTATCGTTTGGTCGGGGGAGGGTGGGTGAAGCTTTCTTT	CASSLSFGRGRVGEAFF
TRBV11-2	once	.	TRBJ1-5	TGTGCCAGCAGCCCCCGATCGGACAATCCCCAGCATTTT	CASSPRSDNPQHF
TRBV6-1	.	.	TRBJ1-2	TGTGCCAGCAGTGAATCCGGGGACTATGGCTACACCTTC	CASSESGDYGYTF
TRBV2	.	.	TRBJ1-1	TGTGCCAGCAGTGAATCGGAGTGGAACACTGAAGCTTTCTTT	CASSESEWNTEAFF
TRBV2	.	.	TRBJ1-4	TGTGCCAGCAGTGGCCAGGCTAATGAAAAACTGTTTTTT	CASSGQANEKLFF
TRBV4-2	once	TRBD1	TRBJ2-6	TGTGCCAGCAGCCAAGATCGGGACAGTTTTACGCAAGGGGCCAACGTCCTGACTTTC	CASSQDRDSFTQGANVLTF
TRBV5-1	.	TRBD2	TRBJ2-3	TGCGCCAGCAGCCAGGGACTAGCGGGGGTCGGAGCAGATACGCAGTATTTT	CASSQGLAGVGADTQYF
TRBV7-2	few	TRBD2	TRBJ2-7	TGTGCCAGCAGCTTAGTAGCGGGGGGATCCTACGAGCAGTACTTC	CASSLVAGGSYEQYF
TRBV12-3/TRBV12-4	.	.	TRBJ1-2	TGTGCCAGCAGTCAGGGTGATGGCTACACCTTC	CASSQGDGYTF
TRBV20-1	.	.	TRBJ2-4	TGCAGTGCTCAGGGATTCGACATTCAGTACTTC	CSAQGFDIQYF
TRBV24-1	.	TRBD1	TRBJ2-4	TGTGCCACCAGTGATTCCAGAGTTGGGACAGTAAAAAACATTCAGTACTTC	CATSDSRVGTVKNIQYF
TRBV19	once	.	TRBJ1-1	TGTGCCAGTAGTTGGGGGAACGGAGCTGAAGCTTTCTTT	CASSWGNGAEAFF
TRBV6-6	.	TRBD2	TRBJ2-4	TGTGCCAGCAGTCCGGGACTAGCGGGGGAAGGGGCCAAAAACATTCAGTACTTC	CASSPGLAGEGAKNIQYF
TRBV5-1	.	TRBD1	TRBJ2-7	TGCGCCAGCAGCTTGGTGACAGGGGTTTTTTACGAGCAGTACTTC	CASSLVTGVFYEQYF
TRBV19	.	.	TRBJ1-5	TGTGCCAGTAGTATTCAATATCAGCCCCAGCATTTT	CASSIQYQPQHF
TRBV12-3/TRBV12-4	.	.	TRBJ1-2	TGTGCCAGCAGTTCTCGGACCCATGGCTACACCTTC	CASSSRTHGYTF
TRBV12-3/TRBV12-4	.	.	TRBJ1-1	TGTGCCAGCAGTTTGGACGGTAACACTGAAGCTTTCTTT	CASSLDGNTEAFF
TRBV4-1	.	.	TRBJ2-1	TGCGCCAGCAGCCAAGGGAGACGGAGTGAGCAGTTCTTC	CASSQGRRSEQFF
TRBV27	.	.	TRBJ1-6	TGTGCCAGCAGACCCTGGGGGGACGACGGTTCACCCCTCCACTTT	CASRPWGDDGSPLHF
TRBV5-1	.	TRBD1	TRBJ1-4	TGCGCCAGCAGCATGGGACAGAGTAATGAAAAACTGTTTTTT	CASSMGQSNEKLFF
TRBV6-5	once	.	TRBJ2-2	TGTGCCAGCAGCTCTCGGGACTCCCGGGGCGGGGAGCTGTTTTTT	CASSSRDSRGGELFF
TRBV13	.	TRBD1	TRBJ1-1	TGTGCCAGCAGCTTGCGGCCCCGTCAGACAGGGTGGAACACTGAAGCTTTCTTT	CASSLRPRQTGWNTEAFF